The source of this TCR beta chain is a study of blood T cell repertoires in COVID-19. Across the study: Both acute and convalescent COVID-19 samples were obtained from the United States, Italy and Spain.

The CDR3 length is 15 residues. Germline trimming cut 0 bases from V and 7 bases from J; bases unmatched to any gene: 6. The V gene's germline CDR1 is SGHRS and CDR2 YFSETQ. Assay used: immunoSEQ multiplex PCR; TCRdb lists only in-frame clones, some missing. The table lists a few hundred thousand clones, 84% of them singletons. Sequenced: PBMCs or T cells enriched from blood (not recorded which). The clonotype originates from a woman in her thirties or forties who had recovered from COVID-19. The J gene is TRBJ2-2, the V gene TRBV5-1, with 7 bases that match TRBD1. In DNA form, the CDR3 reads TGCGCCAGCAGCTTGGTTGACAGGGCGGGCGGGGAGCTGTTTTTT. Encoded protein: CASSLVDRAGGELFF. The whole variable domain, filled in from reference TRBV5-1 and TRBJ2-2, reads KAGVTQTPRYLIKTRGQQVTLSCSPISGHRSVSWYQQTPGQGLQFLFEYFSETQRNKGNFPGRFSGRQFSNSRSEMNVSTLELGDSALYLCASSLVDRAGGELFFGEGSRLTVL.